The 28 T cell receptor beta chains below were found in one sample sequenced in a study of identical twins. From the 5' RACE reads, TCRdb called clonotypes with MiXCR, one entry per CDR3 protein. The table includes some 500,000 distinct CDR3 sequences, around 20% detected once. This sample also belongs to another study, concerning T cells expressing NK-cell markers.

The sequencing sample was made of CD4+ T cells sorted from blood. These receptors were obtained from a woman under 30 in good health.

CDR3 in DNA: TGTGCCAGCATGATGACAGGGTTGGATGGCTACACCTTC. Translating gives CASMMTGLDGYTF. The J gene is TRBJ1-2, the V gene TRBV6-2 or TRBV6-3, with 7 positions matching TRBD1. CDR1 and CDR2 from the germline V gene are MNHEY and SVGEGT. The V and J ends lost 7 bases and 6 bases, in that order; junction bases with no gene match: 8. CDR3 length equals 13 residues.

This clonotype has just a few counts. The gene calls are TRBV6-2 or TRBV6-3 and TRBJ1-4; maybe TRBD1 (5 bases). Trimming left V 7 bases short and J 5 bases short, with 17 bases between. There are 15 residues in the CDR3. CDR1 and CDR2 from the germline V gene are MNHEY and SVGEGT. The CDR3 DNA follows: TGTGCCAGCACCTCCCTCGGGACGCAGAATGAAAAACTGTTTTTT. Translated, it gives CASTSLGTQNEKLFF.

The chain recombines TRBV20-1 with TRBJ2-5; 13 nucleotides agree with TRBD2. J was trimmed by 5 bases and V by 3 bases; bases with no gene match: 15. This CDR3 comprises 18 residues. Germline-derived CDR1 and CDR2 are DFQATT and SNEGSKA (reference sequence). Here the CDR3 DNA reads TGCAGTGCTAGCGCCGATCTGACTAGCGGGAGGTCCAGGGAGACCCAGTACTTC. Translated, it gives CSASADLTSGRSRETQYF.

This clonotype was seen a few times. V and J are TRBV10-3 and TRBJ1-3; the match to TRBD1 covers 7 bases. Germline V gene sequence: CDR1 ENHRY, CDR2 SYGVKD. Losses at the gene ends were 6 bases for V and 7 bases for J; bases not matched to a gene: 9. The length of the CDR3 is 14 residues. CDR3 region: CAIRGTAEGNTIYF. The CDR3 DNA reads TGTGCCATCAGGGGGACAGCCGAAGGGAACACCATATATTTT.

This clonotype has more than one count but fewer than ten. In DNA form, the CDR3 reads TGCAGTGCCAGCCCCCGCGGGCTCTCCTACGAGCAGTACTTC. Its protein product is CSASPRGLSYEQYF. The chain employs TRBV20-1 and TRBJ2-7, with D maybe TRBD2 (5 bases). Germline CDR1 is DFQATT and CDR2 is SNEGSKA (reference sequence). The CDR3 loop spans 14 amino acids. V was pared by 6 bases and J by 0 bases, with 15 bases between.

A few counts support this clonotype. The gene calls are TRBV12-3 or TRBV12-4 and TRBJ1-6; 8 bases line up with TRBD1. V dropped 5 bases and J dropped 6; count of bases not matched to a gene: 6. The length of the CDR3 is 15 residues. CDR3 protein: CASSIQGAGNSPLHF. The CDR3 nucleotides are TGTGCCAGCAGTATTCAGGGGGCAGGTAATTCACCCCTCCACTTT.

This clonotype was detected only a few times. The chain joins TRBV5-1 to TRBJ2-2; no definite D call. CDR1 is SGHRS and CDR2 is YFSETQ in the germline V gene. The CDR3 runs 14 residues. The V end was cut by 4 bases, the J end by 2 bases, with 9 bases between. The CDR3 reads CASSKERNTGELFF. DNA of the CDR3: TGCGCCAGCAGCAAGGAGCGTAACACCGGGGAGCTGTTTTTT. Full variable domain (rest looked up from reference TRBV5-1 and TRBJ2-2): KAGVTQTPRYLIKTRGQQVTLSCSPISGHRSVSWYQQTPGQGLQFLFEYFSETQRNKGNFPGRFSGRQFSNSRSEMNVSTLELGDSALYLCASSKERNTGELFFGEGSRLTVL.

V gene TRBV20-1 combines with J gene TRBJ2-3; D remains ambiguous. This CDR3 spans 13 amino acids. Trimming left V 3 bases short and J 1 base short, with 8 bases between. In germline, CDR1 is DFQATT, CDR2 SNEGSKA (reference sequence). The CDR3 sequence is CSASNPGTDTQYF. The CDR3 DNA is TGCAGTGCTAGTAATCCAGGCACAGATACGCAGTATTTT.

The chain recombines TRBV12-3 or TRBV12-4 with TRBJ1-2; D may be TRBD1 (5 bases). V dropped 8 bases and J dropped 1 base, with 14 bases sitting between them. CDR3 length equals 14 residues. DNA of the CDR3: TGTGCCAGCGGATTAAGGCAGGGTAACTATGGCTACACCTTC. This codes for CASGLRQGNYGYTF.

This clonotype came up a few times. The chain links TRBV9 to TRBJ2-1; TRBD2 might be the D (5 bases). The CDR3 consists of 16 residues. V lost 0 bases, J lost 4 bases, and 14 bases lay in between. CDR1 and CDR2 (germline): SGDLS, YYNGEE. This CDR3 reads CASSVGFRTFYNEQFF. For the CDR3, the DNA is TGTGCCAGCAGCGTAGGCTTTCGGACTTTTTACAATGAGCAGTTCTTC.

V gene TRBV15 combines with J gene TRBJ2-1; D ambiguous. V was clipped by 1 base and J by 7 bases, with 8 bases between them. This CDR3 has 13 residues. Germline values: CDR1 LNHNV, CDR2 YYDKDF (reference sequence). The DNA for the CDR3 is TGTGCCACCAGCAGAGTATTTGGGAATGAGCAGTTCTTC. This codes for CATSRVFGNEQFF.

This clonotype turned up a few times. The rearrangement uses TRBV20-1 and TRBJ1-1; D unclear. Germline values: CDR1 DFQATT, CDR2 SNEGSKA (reference sequence). CDR3 length equals 12 residues. V was cut by 0 bases and J by 11 bases, with 13 bases left in between. CDR3 DNA sequence: TGCAGTGCTAGAGACCGTTCCTTAGACGCTTTCTTT. Translated, it gives CSARDRSLDAFF.

The chain carries TRBV5-1 and TRBJ1-2; D is ambiguous. From germline, CDR1 is SGHRS and CDR2 YFSETQ. Trimming cost V 2 bases and J 5 bases, with 13 bases left between them. The CDR3 totals 14 residues. The CDR3 DNA is TGCGCCAGCAGCTTACCAGACACGGGGTATGGCTACACCTTC. This sequence encodes CASSLPDTGYGYTF.

The rearrangement links TRBV5-4 to TRBJ2-5, with TRBD1 matching 7 bases. The CDR3 extends over 15 amino acids. V gave up 0 bases and J gave up 1 base; unmatched junction bases: 3. Germline assignment: CDR1 SGHNT and CDR2 YYREEE (reference sequence). CDR3 sequence (DNA): TGTGCCAGCAGCTTGGTTCGACAGGGCCAAGAGACCCAGTACTTC. Its translation: CASSLVRQGQETQYF.

The genes are TRBV11-2 and TRBJ2-1; no reliable D call. The CDR3 has 13 residues. The germline V and J ends were trimmed by 1 base and 10 bases, with 11 bases remaining between them. In germline, CDR1 is SGHAT, CDR2 FQNNGV. The CDR3: CASSLGRDLEQFF. CDR3 DNA: TGTGCCAGCAGCTTAGGGCGAGACTTAGAGCAGTTCTTC.

The V call is TRBV27, the J call TRBJ2-1; D uncertain. Per germline, CDR1 MNHEY and CDR2 SMNVEV (reference sequence). With 6 bases removed from V and 2 bases from J, the gap between germline ends came to 14 bases. CDR3 length equals 15 residues. CDR3 coding DNA: TGTGCCAGCAGCCTTCGAAGGGTCGCCTACAATGAGCAGTTCTTC. It translates to CASSLRRVAYNEQFF.

As to this clonotype: At one end, the junction sequence differs from germline, possibly due to a read error. The chain uses TRBV6-1 and TRBJ2-1; D may be TRBD1 or TRBD2 (5 bases each). The CDR3 has 13 amino acids. Germline assignment: CDR1 MNHNS and CDR2 SASEGT. Here the CDR3 reads CARSVSRGGEQFF. The CDR3 DNA reads TGTGCCAGGAGTGTCTCTCGTGGGGGAGAGCAGTTCTTC.

This clonotype was seen more than once but under ten times. This chain links TRBV29-1 with TRBJ2-7; either TRBD1 or TRBD2 may supply D (7 bases each). The V gene's germline CDR1 is SQVTM and CDR2 ANQGSEA. This CDR3 contains 13 residues. The CDR3 sequence is CSVGRGGLYEQYF. The CDR3 DNA sequence: TGCAGTGTGGGCAGGGGGGGGCTCTACGAGCAGTACTTC.

There are a few counts of this clonotype. The V gene is TRBV20-1, the J gene TRBJ2-1; D is unclear. The CDR3 runs to 14 residues. V dropped 0 bases and J dropped 3 bases, with 9 bases sitting between them. Per germline, CDR1 DFQATT and CDR2 SNEGSKA (reference sequence). For the CDR3, the DNA is TGCAGTGCTAGAGATCTCGCAGGCTACAATGAGCAGTTCTTC. Amino acids: CSARDLAGYNEQFF.

The gene calls are TRBV20-1 and TRBJ2-5; D could derive from TRBD1 or TRBD2 (6 bases each). The CDR3 covers 14 residues. V was shortened by 1 base and J by 5 bases, with 14 bases between the two germline ends. Germline CDR1 and CDR2: DFQATT and SNEGSKA (reference sequence). This CDR3 is CSARVPGGRETQYF. The CDR3 DNA sequence: TGCAGTGCTAGAGTTCCCGGGGGCCGGGAGACCCAGTACTTC.

The chain combines TRBV7-3 with TRBJ2-1; D call uncertain. The CDR3 runs to 14 residues. V lost 0 bases and J 6 bases, leaving 9 bases between the germline ends. CDR1 is SGHTA and CDR2 is FQGTGA in the germline V gene. The CDR3 DNA sequence: TGTGCCAGCAGCTTAACAGTAGGTTCCAATGAGCAGTTCTTC. Its translation: CASSLTVGSNEQFF.

This rearrangement joins TRBV20-1 to TRBJ2-7; 7 bases align to TRBD1. Germline values: CDR1 DFQATT, CDR2 SNEGSKA (reference sequence). The CDR3 loop spans 14 amino acids. J gave up 4 bases and V 3 bases, and 9 bases lay outside the gene matches. The CDR3 loop reads CSARGQINFYEQYF. The CDR3 DNA follows: TGCAGTGCTAGGGGACAGATTAACTTTTACGAGCAGTACTTC.

V gene TRBV6-1 combines with J gene TRBJ1-3; D remains unclear. The CDR3 runs to 15 residues. Germline loops: CDR1 MNHNS, CDR2 SASEGT. Deletions cut 6 bases from V and 4 bases from J, with 16 bases between. The CDR3 DNA is TGTGCCAGCAGAAAGACGGGCACCACCGGAAACACCATATATTTT. The encoded protein is CASRKTGTTGNTIYF.

The gene calls are TRBV7-8 and TRBJ1-1, with D unresolved. There are 13 residues in the CDR3. V shed 5 bases and J shed 1 base, with 8 bases lying between them. Germline lookup yields CDR1 SGHVS and CDR2 FQNEAQ. The CDR3 is CASSEPQNTEAFF. The CDR3 DNA sequence: TGTGCCAGCAGCGAACCGCAGAACACTGAAGCTTTCTTT.

This clonotype was observed a handful of times. The chain combines TRBV6-5 with TRBJ2-7; D possibly uses TRBD1 or TRBD2 (5 bases each). The germline V gene encodes CDR1 MNHEY and CDR2 SVGAGI. V shed 6 bases and J shed 4 bases, with 10 bases lying between them. This CDR3 spans 12 amino acids. Written as DNA, the CDR3 is TGTGCCAGCAGCGGGACGATATACGAGCAGTACTTC. Translated, it gives CASSGTIYEQYF.

The chain employs TRBV6-5 and TRBJ2-5; 12 bases are shared with TRBD1. V dropped 2 bases and J dropped 7; count of bases not matched to a gene: 5. The CDR3 contains 15 residues. CDR1 is MNHEY, CDR2 SVGAGI, per germline. Here the CDR3 reads CASSYGTGGQATQYF. DNA of the CDR3: TGTGCCAGCAGTTACGGGACAGGGGGCCAGGCGACCCAGTACTTC.

This clonotype has more than one count but fewer than ten. J is TRBJ2-7 and V is TRBV11-2, with 14 bases lining up with TRBD2. Trimming removed 5 bases from V and 8 bases from J; junction bases left unmatched: 5. The germline CDR1 and CDR2 sequences are SGHAT and FQNNGV. The length of the CDR3 is 14 residues. CDR3 in amino acids: CASSPGTSGSKQYF. The DNA for the CDR3 is TGTGCCAGCAGCCCCGGGACTAGCGGGAGTAAGCAGTACTTC.

CDR3 nucleotide sequence: TGTGCCAGCAGCTATACAGGGGGAGCTGAAGCTTTCTTT. Protein: CASSYTGGAEAFF. J is TRBJ1-1 and V is TRBV7-9; 8 bases agree with TRBD1. Germline assignment: CDR1 SEHNR and CDR2 FQNEAQ (reference sequence). The CDR3 has 13 amino acids. After removal of 4 bases from V and 6 bases from J, the junction contained 4 bases not matched to a gene.